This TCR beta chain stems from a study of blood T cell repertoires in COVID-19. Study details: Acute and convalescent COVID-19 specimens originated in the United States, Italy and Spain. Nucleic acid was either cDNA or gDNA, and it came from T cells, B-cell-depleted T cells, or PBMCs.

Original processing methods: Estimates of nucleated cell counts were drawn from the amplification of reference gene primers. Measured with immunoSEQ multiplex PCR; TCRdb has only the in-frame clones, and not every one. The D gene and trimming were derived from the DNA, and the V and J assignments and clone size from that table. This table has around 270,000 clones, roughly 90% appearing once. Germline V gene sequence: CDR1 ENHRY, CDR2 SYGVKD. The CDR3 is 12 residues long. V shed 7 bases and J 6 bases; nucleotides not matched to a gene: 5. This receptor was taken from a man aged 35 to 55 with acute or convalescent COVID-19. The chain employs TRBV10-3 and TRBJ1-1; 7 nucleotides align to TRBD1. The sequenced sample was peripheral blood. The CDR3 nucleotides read TGTGCCATCAATCAAGGGGGCTCTGAAGCTTTCTTT. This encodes CAINQGGSEAFF.